The following is a T cell receptor beta chain sequence with its context. Its antigen remains unidentified. This specimen belongs to a study of T cells in localized non-small cell lung cancer. General study results and limits: A median 57 of the top 100 tumor clones appeared in adjacent lung.

Germline CDR1 and CDR2: MDHEN and SYDVKM. The CDR3 is made up of 15 amino acids. Trimming stripped 6 bases from V and 3 bases from J, with 14 bases between. The method was immunoSEQ multiplex PCR; TCRdb's version includes in-frame clones alone and lacks a portion of them. The sample shows 75,000 to 95,000 clones, around three quarters of them seen only once. This sample comprised PBMCs, obtained before any cancer treatment. The rearrangement joins TRBV28 to TRBJ1-4; D possibly corresponds to TRBD1 (5 bases). The TCR comes from a man between 35 and 75 years old with stage II squamous cell lung carcinoma. CDR3 residues: CASRESGSANEKLFF. In nucleotides, the CDR3 is TGTGCCAGCAGAGAATCAGGGTCGGCTAATGAAAAACTGTTTTTT.